These T cell receptor beta chains were read from a single sample in a study of PD-L1 blockade in urothelial cancer. Clones were sequenced by immunoSEQ multiplex PCR, and TCRdb holds only the in-frame ones, with some missing. This table holds tens of thousands of clones, approximately 80% found once. The starting material was PBMCs, obtained around atezolizumab (anti-PD-L1) treatment. The receptors derive from a man between 65 and 85 years old with urothelial cancer. Both conserved end residues are part of each CDR3. D genes are given only for firm matches. Some rows have no size entry. The others give once, few or many, or a class for an expanded clone.

abundance: NA; j_gene: TRBJ2-7; v_gene: TRBV10-3; d_gene: TRBD1; CDR3aa: CAISDSGTGGFYEQYF; CDR3nt: TGTGCCATCAGTGACTCCGGGACAGGGGGTTTCTACGAGCAGTACTTC
abundance: NA; j_gene: TRBJ1-1; v_gene: TRBV6-1; d_gene: TRBD1; CDR3aa: CASNDRGKGTEAFF; CDR3nt: TGTGCCAGCAACGACAGGGGAAAGGGCACTGAAGCTTTCTTT
abundance: NA; j_gene: TRBJ2-2; v_gene: TRBV7-7; d_gene: TRBD1; CDR3aa: CASSQDRVTGELFF; CDR3nt: TGTGCTAGCAGCCAGGACAGGGTTACCGGGGAGCTGTTTTTT
abundance: NA; j_gene: TRBJ2-7; v_gene: TRBV5-1; d_gene: TRBD1; CDR3aa: CASSRTGSSYEQYF; CDR3nt: TGCGCCAGCAGCAGGACAGGCTCATCCTACGAGCAGTACTTC
abundance: NA; j_gene: TRBJ2-3; v_gene: TRBV7-9; d_gene: TRBD2; CDR3aa: CASSLAGVSTDTQYF; CDR3nt: TGTGCCAGCAGCTTGGCGGGAGTAAGCACAGATACGCAGTATTTT
abundance: NA; j_gene: TRBJ1-1; v_gene: TRBV18; d_gene: NA; CDR3aa: CASSTRGAEAFF; CDR3nt: TGTGCCAGCTCTACTCGGGGGGCTGAAGCTTTCTTT
abundance: NA; j_gene: TRBJ2-7; v_gene: TRBV15; d_gene: TRBD1; CDR3aa: CATSRDRGMASYEQYF; CDR3nt: TGTGCCACCAGCCGAGACAGGGGGATGGCTTCCTACGAGCAGTACTTC
abundance: NA; j_gene: TRBJ1-2; v_gene: TRBV5-4; d_gene: NA; CDR3aa: CASSLERAGYTF; CDR3nt: TGTGCCAGCAGCTTGGAGAGGGCTGGCTACACCTTC
abundance: NA; j_gene: TRBJ1-5; v_gene: TRBV4-1; d_gene: NA; CDR3aa: CASSQGLSQGNNQPQHF; CDR3nt: TGCGCCAGCAGCCAAGGTCTCTCGCAGGGGAACAATCAGCCCCAGCATTTT
abundance: NA; j_gene: TRBJ2-7; v_gene: TRBV19; d_gene: TRBD1; CDR3aa: CASSIVGQQGAYEQYF; CDR3nt: TGTGCCAGTAGTATTGTGGGGCAACAGGGGGCCTACGAGCAGTACTTC
abundance: NA; j_gene: TRBJ1-1; v_gene: TRBV28; d_gene: NA; CDR3aa: CASSLRQMNTEAFF; CDR3nt: TGTGCCAGCAGTTTACGACAGATGAACACTGAAGCTTTCTTT
abundance: NA; j_gene: TRBJ2-7; v_gene: TRBV5-1; d_gene: NA; CDR3aa: CASSLVGGEGEQYF; CDR3nt: TGCGCCAGCAGCTTGGTGGGAGGCGAAGGGGAGCAGTACTTC
abundance: once; j_gene: TRBJ1-2; v_gene: TRBV30; d_gene: TRBD1; CDR3aa: CAWSPGTAGYGYTF; CDR3nt: TGTGCCTGGAGTCCCGGGACAGCGGGCTATGGCTACACCTTC
abundance: NA; j_gene: TRBJ2-7; v_gene: TRBV19; d_gene: TRBD1; CDR3aa: CASSITGQGARSEQYF; CDR3nt: TGTGCCAGTAGTATAACGGGACAGGGAGCGCGAAGCGAGCAGTACTTC
abundance: NA; j_gene: TRBJ2-2; v_gene: TRBV27; d_gene: TRBD2; CDR3aa: CASGPGGGNPNTGELFF; CDR3nt: TGTGCCAGCGGCCCCGGGGGGGGCAACCCGAACACCGGGGAGCTGTTTTTT
abundance: NA; j_gene: TRBJ2-1; v_gene: TRBV30; d_gene: TRBD2; CDR3aa: CAWSPGTSGRHEQFF; CDR3nt: TGTGCCTGGAGTCCCGGGACTAGCGGGAGGCATGAGCAGTTCTTC
abundance: NA; j_gene: TRBJ2-1; v_gene: TRBV5-8; d_gene: NA; CDR3aa: CASSPLDYGNNEQFF; CDR3nt: TGTGCCAGCAGCCCACTGGACTACGGTAACAATGAGCAGTTCTTC
abundance: NA; j_gene: TRBJ2-7; v_gene: TRBV7-9; d_gene: TRBD1; CDR3aa: CASSLEGQGKYEQYF; CDR3nt: TGTGCCAGCAGCTTAGAAGGACAGGGGAAATACGAGCAGTACTTC
abundance: few; j_gene: TRBJ2-2; v_gene: TRBV18; d_gene: NA; CDR3aa: CASSPSGRAGELFF; CDR3nt: TGTGCCAGCTCACCAAGCGGGCGAGCGGGGGAGCTGTTTTTT
abundance: NA; j_gene: TRBJ2-3; v_gene: TRBV7-3; d_gene: TRBD2; CDR3aa: CASSNRGLAGTDTQYF; CDR3nt: TGTGCCAGCAGCAACAGGGGACTAGCGGGGACAGATACGCAGTATTTT
abundance: NA; j_gene: TRBJ2-5; v_gene: TRBV5-1; d_gene: NA; CDR3aa: CASSLVLPAETQETQYF; CDR3nt: TGCGCCAGCAGCTTGGTCCTACCGGCGGAGACCCAAGAGACCCAGTACTTC
abundance: few; j_gene: TRBJ1-5; v_gene: TRBV27; d_gene: NA; CDR3aa: CASRHNDQPQHF; CDR3nt: TGTGCCAGCAGACACAATGATCAGCCCCAGCATTTT
abundance: NA; j_gene: TRBJ1-1; v_gene: TRBV13; d_gene: TRBD1; CDR3aa: CASSPGDRGHAEAFF; CDR3nt: TGTGCCAGCAGCCCGGGCGACAGGGGACACGCTGAAGCTTTCTTT
abundance: once; j_gene: TRBJ2-7; v_gene: TRBV29-1; d_gene: TRBD1; CDR3aa: CSVGTGNIVSEQYF; CDR3nt: TGCAGCGTGGGGACAGGGAACATAGTTAGCGAGCAGTACTTC
abundance: NA; j_gene: TRBJ1-1; v_gene: TRBV30; d_gene: NA; CDR3aa: CAWSVADRNTEAFF; CDR3nt: TGTGCCTGGAGTGTAGCGGACAGAAATACTGAAGCTTTCTTT
abundance: NA; j_gene: TRBJ1-3; v_gene: TRBV7-9; d_gene: NA; CDR3aa: CASSSQQVSGNTIYF; CDR3nt: TGTGCCAGCAGCTCCCAACAGGTATCTGGAAACACCATATATTTT
abundance: NA; j_gene: TRBJ2-2; v_gene: TRBV27; d_gene: NA; CDR3aa: CASRLQETTGELFF; CDR3nt: TGTGCCAGCCGCTTACAGGAGACCACCGGGGAGCTGTTTTTT
abundance: NA; j_gene: TRBJ1-2; v_gene: TRBV10-3; d_gene: NA; CDR3aa: CAISETAGYGYTF; CDR3nt: TGTGCCATCAGTGAGACGGCAGGGTATGGCTACACCTTC
abundance: NA; j_gene: TRBJ2-7; v_gene: TRBV30; d_gene: TRBD1; CDR3aa: CAWSGQGDSYEQYF; CDR3nt: TGTGCCTGGTCGGGACAGGGGGATTCCTACGAGCAGTACTTC
abundance: few; j_gene: TRBJ1-2; v_gene: TRBV18; d_gene: TRBD1; CDR3aa: CASSPTGARDYGYTF; CDR3nt: TGTGCCAGCTCACCTACAGGGGCAAGAGACTATGGCTACACCTTC
abundance: NA; j_gene: TRBJ2-1; v_gene: TRBV19; d_gene: NA; CDR3aa: CASSMSDSSYNEQFF; CDR3nt: TGTGCCAGTAGTATGTCCGACAGCTCCTACAATGAGCAGTTCTTC
abundance: NA; j_gene: TRBJ2-7; v_gene: TRBV19; d_gene: NA; CDR3aa: CASRQGFSEQYF; CDR3nt: TGTGCCAGTAGACAGGGTTTCTCCGAGCAGTACTTC
abundance: NA; j_gene: TRBJ2-7; v_gene: TRBV2; d_gene: TRBD2; CDR3aa: CASSGEGTSGYF; CDR3nt: TGTGCCAGCAGCGGGGAAGGGACTAGCGGGTACTTC
abundance: NA; j_gene: TRBJ1-1; v_gene: TRBV18; d_gene: TRBD1; CDR3aa: CASSGGTGGVVSTEAFF; CDR3nt: TGTGCCAGCTCAGGAGGGACAGGGGGTGTCGTTAGCACTGAAGCTTTCTTT
abundance: NA; j_gene: TRBJ2-1; v_gene: TRBV29-1; d_gene: TRBD2; CDR3aa: CSVVPSGLNEQFF; CDR3nt: TGCAGCGTTGTTCCTAGCGGGCTAAATGAGCAGTTCTTC
abundance: NA; j_gene: TRBJ1-5; v_gene: TRBV27; d_gene: TRBD1; CDR3aa: CASSLGAGGQPQHF; CDR3nt: TGTGCCAGCAGTTTAGGGGCAGGGGGTCAGCCCCAGCATTTT
abundance: few; j_gene: TRBJ2-1; v_gene: TRBV27; d_gene: NA; CDR3aa: CASSLVEGKEQFF; CDR3nt: TGTGCCAGCAGTCTAGTGGAGGGGAAGGAGCAGTTCTTC
abundance: NA; j_gene: TRBJ2-3; v_gene: TRBV4-1; d_gene: TRBD2; CDR3aa: CASSQVTLAGRTDTQYF; CDR3nt: TGCGCCAGCAGCCAAGTAACACTAGCGGGACGCACAGATACGCAGTATTTT
abundance: few; j_gene: TRBJ2-1; v_gene: TRBV6-1; d_gene: NA; CDR3aa: CASSEVPPADMNRDEQFF; CDR3nt: TGTGCCAGCAGTGAAGTCCCCCCGGCGGATATGAACCGAGATGAGCAGTTCTTC
abundance: NA; j_gene: TRBJ1-2; v_gene: TRBV9; d_gene: TRBD1; CDR3aa: CASSVGGQAYGYTF; CDR3nt: TGTGCCAGCAGCGTAGGGGGACAGGCCTATGGCTACACCTTC
abundance: once; j_gene: TRBJ2-7; v_gene: TRBV19; d_gene: NA; CDR3aa: CASSSSRGPYEQYF; CDR3nt: TGTGCCAGTAGTAGTTCGCGGGGCCCCTACGAGCAGTACTTC
abundance: NA; j_gene: TRBJ1-3; v_gene: TRBV10-2; d_gene: TRBD1; CDR3aa: CATRDRGTTGNTIYF; CDR3nt: TGCGCCACCCGGGACAGGGGAACTACTGGAAACACCATATATTTT
abundance: NA; j_gene: TRBJ2-1; v_gene: TRBV9; d_gene: TRBD2; CDR3aa: CASSQTSGRGNEQFF; CDR3nt: TGTGCCAGCAGTCAGACTAGCGGGAGAGGAAATGAGCAGTTCTTC
abundance: few; j_gene: TRBJ1-2; v_gene: TRBV5-6; d_gene: NA; CDR3aa: CASSLGERGEIYGYTF; CDR3nt: TGTGCCAGCAGCTTGGGGGAGCGGGGGGAGATCTATGGCTACACCTTC
abundance: NA; j_gene: TRBJ2-1; v_gene: TRBV11-3; d_gene: NA; CDR3aa: CASSRRRAFDYNEQFF; CDR3nt: TGTGCCAGCAGCAGGAGGCGAGCCTTCGACTACAATGAGCAGTTCTTC
abundance: NA; j_gene: TRBJ1-4; v_gene: TRBV18; d_gene: TRBD1; CDR3aa: CASSPSLTGGIF; CDR3nt: TGTGCCAGCTCACCGAGTCTAACAGGGGGGATTTTT